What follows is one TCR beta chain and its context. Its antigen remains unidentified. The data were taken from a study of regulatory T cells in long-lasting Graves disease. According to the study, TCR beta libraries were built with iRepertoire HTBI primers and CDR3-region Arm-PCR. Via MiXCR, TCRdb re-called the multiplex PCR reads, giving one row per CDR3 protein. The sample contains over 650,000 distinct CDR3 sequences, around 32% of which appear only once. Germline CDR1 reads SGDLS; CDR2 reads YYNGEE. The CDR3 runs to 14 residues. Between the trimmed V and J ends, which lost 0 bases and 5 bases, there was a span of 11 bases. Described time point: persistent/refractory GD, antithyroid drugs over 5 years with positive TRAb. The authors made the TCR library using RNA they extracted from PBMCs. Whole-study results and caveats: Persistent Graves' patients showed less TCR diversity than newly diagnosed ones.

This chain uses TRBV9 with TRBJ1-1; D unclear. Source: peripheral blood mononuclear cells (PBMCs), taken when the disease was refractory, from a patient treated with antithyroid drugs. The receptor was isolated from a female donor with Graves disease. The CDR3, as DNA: TGTGCCAGCAGCGTAGAGGCGGCGCCAACTGAAGCTTTCTTT. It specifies CASSVEAAPTEAFF.